A single sample gave rise to the 14 T cell receptor beta chains below, sequenced in a study of cytomegalovirus exposure and HLA in healthy donors. The PCR had 60 Vbeta and 13 Jbeta primers. Measured with immunoSEQ multiplex PCR; TCRdb has only the in-frame clones, and not every one. Here the sample spans approximately 160,000 clones, roughly 73% being singletons. The sequencing sample was made of PBMCs. These TCRs come from a male donor in good health and CMV-seronegative.

The chain links TRBV25-1 to TRBJ2-7; 10 bases map to TRBD1. Germline assignment: CDR1 MGHDK and CDR2 SYGVNS. V trimming: 4 bases; J trimming: 4 bases; junction bases outside the gene matches: 7. The CDR3 consists of 15 residues. In DNA form, the CDR3 reads TGTGCCAGCAGTGGCTCCGGGACAGGGGAATACGAGCAGTACTTC. Encoded protein: CASSGSGTGEYEQYF.

The rearrangement uses TRBV5-6 and TRBJ1-1; tentatively, D is TRBD1 (6 bases). The germline CDR1 and CDR2 sequences are SGHDT and YYEEEE. This CDR3 is 15 amino acids long. V shed 0 bases and J shed 3 bases, with 12 bases lying between them. CDR3 in DNA: TGTGCCAGCAGCTTGGTGGTCAGGGGCTACACTGAAGCTTTCTTT. Amino acids: CASSLVVRGYTEAFF.

This rearrangement joins TRBV7-2 to TRBJ2-3; TRBD2 aligns across 9 bases. Germline CDR1 is SGHTA and CDR2 is FQGNSA. V trimming: 5 bases; J trimming: 2 bases; junction bases outside the gene matches: 5. The CDR3 contains 15 residues. DNA for the CDR3: TGTGCCAGCAGCCCACCGGGACTAGCCACAGATACGCAGTATTTT. This translates into CASSPPGLATDTQYF.

The rearrangement joins TRBV4-3 to TRBJ2-7; 8 nucleotides align to TRBD1. The junction had 3 bases not matched to a gene; V was cut back by 4 bases and J by 4 bases. This CDR3 spans 13 amino acids. Germline values: CDR1 LGHNA, CDR2 YSLEER. CDR3 DNA sequence: TGCGCCAGCAGCCGGGACAGGTGGTACGAGCAGTACTTC. Its protein product is CASSRDRWYEQYF.

The V gene is TRBV9, the J gene TRBJ1-3; D ambiguous. V lost 0 bases, J lost 0 bases, and 7 bases lay in between. The CDR3 spans 15 residues. CDR1 is SGDLS, CDR2 YYNGEE, per germline. CDR3 DNA: TGTGCCAGCAGCGTAGCTACGGGCTCTGGAAACACCATATATTTT. Amino acids: CASSVATGSGNTIYF.

The sample holds a few counts of this clone. V is TRBV19 and J is TRBJ2-7, with 12 bases lining up with TRBD1. The CDR3 contains 14 residues. Germline V gene sequence: CDR1 LNHDA, CDR2 SQIVND (reference sequence). The V gene end was trimmed by 5 bases and the J gene end by 2 bases; junction bases not matched to a gene: 1. The CDR3 loop is CASSWDRGPYEQYF. The CDR3 DNA reads TGTGCCAGTAGTTGGGACAGGGGGCCCTACGAGCAGTACTTC.

The CDR3 loop reads CASRADRTGTYEQYF. The CDR3 nucleotides are TGTGCCAGCAGAGCCGATCGGACAGGTACTTACGAGCAGTACTTC. This rearrangement joins TRBV6-5 to TRBJ2-7, with TRBD1 matching over 7 bases. Germline V gives CDR1 MNHEY, CDR2 SVGAGI. The CDR3 runs 15 residues. Trimming removed 6 bases from V and 4 bases from J; junction bases left unmatched: 12.

This chain links TRBV4-2 with TRBJ1-6; D is unresolved. V gave up 0 bases and J gave up 5 bases, with 17 bases separating them. The V gene's germline CDR1 is LGHNA and CDR2 YNFKEQ. The CDR3 sequence is 18 residues long. The CDR3 DNA sequence: TGTGCCAGCAGCCAAGATAATCCGGGAGCCACCAATAATTCACCCCTCCACTTT. Its protein is CASSQDNPGATNNSPLHF.

Concerning this clone: A read error may produce the germline difference seen at one junction end. This chain joins TRBV6-5 and TRBJ2-6; possibly TRBD1 for D (5 bases). There are 15 residues in the CDR3. The germline V gene has CDR1 MNHEY and CDR2 SVGAGI. The CDR3 bases are TGTGCCAGCAGTTACAGGGAAGCTGGGGCCGACGTCCTGACTTTC. Amino acids: CASSYREAGADVLTF.

This clone was counted a single time. CDR3 loop: CASSSRDGETQYF. The CDR3 region has the DNA TGTGCCAGCAGCTCCCGGGATGGAGAGACCCAGTACTTC. The rearrangement uses TRBV7-3 and TRBJ2-5; TRBD2 is a possible D gene (5 bases). Germline loops: CDR1 SGHTA, CDR2 FQGTGA. The length of the CDR3 is 13 residues. V lost 4 bases and J 4 bases, leaving 10 bases between the germline ends.

This clone came up a few times. V gene TRBV28 combines with J gene TRBJ1-1; possibly TRBD1 for D (6 bases). With 9 bases removed from V and 1 base from J, the gap between germline ends came to 15 bases. Looked up from germline, CDR1 is MDHEN and CDR2 is SYDVKM. This CDR3 region has 14 residues. CDR3 sequence reads: CASDPGQPNTEAFF. The CDR3 region has the DNA TGTGCCAGTGACCCGGGACAACCGAACACTGAAGCTTTCTTT.

This chain connects TRBV18 to TRBJ2-1, with D perhaps TRBD2 (5 bases). Germline V gene lookup returns CDR1 KGHSH and CDR2 LQKENI. CDR3 length equals 17 residues. V dropped 3 bases and J dropped 5 bases, with 20 bases sitting between them. Written as DNA, the CDR3 is TGTGCCAGCTCACCCCGAGGTGAGACTACTCGTAACAATGAGCAGTTCTTC. Translation: CASSPRGETTRNNEQFF.

This chain connects TRBV28 to TRBJ2-5; 7 bases line up with TRBD1. Trimming took 2 bases from V and 3 from J; bases not matched to a gene: 0. Germline loops: CDR1 MDHEN, CDR2 SYDVKM. There are 13 residues in the CDR3. CDR3 loop: CASSLDREETQYF. CDR3 in DNA: TGTGCCAGCAGTTTAGACAGGGAAGAGACCCAGTACTTC.

This clone was detected only a few times. V usage is TRBV5-1 and J usage is TRBJ1-4; 8 bases agree with TRBD1. The trim removed 4 bases at V and 8 bases at J, leaving 10 bases unmatched. The CDR3 has 15 residues. Looked up from germline, CDR1 is SGHRS and CDR2 is YFSETQ. CDR3 sequence reads: CASSRTWDRREKLFF. In DNA, the CDR3 is TGCGCCAGCAGCCGCACGTGGGACAGGAGAGAAAAACTGTTTTTT.